These 9 T cell receptor beta chains originate from one sample sequenced in a study of blood T cells in healthy people across ages. A second PCR, run for about 7 to 11 cycles, used a sample-barcoded 5' primer plus a J-beta primer mix. From the 5' RACE reads, TCRdb called clonotypes with MiXCR, one entry per CDR3 protein. This sample has about 1,500,000 distinct CDR3 sequences, with approximately 28% found just once. The specimen sequenced was blood. The receptor source for this set is a woman between 25 and 40 years old in good health.

This clonotype was counted ten times or more. The chain carries TRBV6-5 and TRBJ1-2, with 7 bases matching TRBD1. V was clipped by 2 bases and J by 2 bases; unmatched bases: 5. The CDR3 sequence is 15 residues long. Germline V gives CDR1 MNHEY, CDR2 SVGAGI. CDR3 loop: CASSYGDSTNYGYTF. CDR3 DNA: TGTGCCAGCAGTTACGGGGACAGCACGAACTATGGCTACACCTTC.

V gene TRBV5-5 combines with J gene TRBJ1-1, with D perhaps TRBD1 (5 bases). Trimming stripped 2 bases from V and 0 bases from J, with 11 bases between. The CDR3 is made up of 15 amino acids. Germline V gene sequence: CDR1 SGHKS, CDR2 YYEKEE (reference sequence). CDR3 loop: CASSFLNRMNTEAFF. CDR3 nucleotide sequence: TGTGCCAGCAGCTTTTTAAACAGGATGAACACTGAAGCTTTCTTT.

The rearrangement joins TRBV6-6 to TRBJ1-1, with 7 bases that match TRBD1. The CDR3 has 17 amino acids. Germline CDR1 reads MNHNY; CDR2 reads SVGAGI (reference sequence). V shed 0 bases and J 3 bases; nucleotides not matched to a gene: 10. The DNA for the CDR3 is TGTGCCAGCAGTTACTCAGGGGGCAGCGGGATGGACACTGAAGCTTTCTTT. Translation gives CASSYSGGSGMDTEAFF.

Note on this clonotype: A much larger clone is a single base away; this may be a read error. The chain employs TRBV20-1 and TRBJ2-3; TRBD2 might be the D (6 bases). Germline-derived CDR1 and CDR2 are DFQATT and SNEGSKA (reference sequence). The CDR3 loop spans 13 amino acids. The V and J ends lost 6 bases and 6 bases respectively, with 16 bases between them. The CDR3 spells CSATKLASDTQYF. The CDR3 coding sequence is TGCAGTGCCACCAAACTAGCAAGCGATACGCAGTATTTT.

This clonotype has more than one count but fewer than ten. This chain links TRBV28 with TRBJ2-5; TRBD1 is a possible D gene (5 bases). With 3 bases removed from V and 4 bases from J, the gap between germline ends came to 15 bases. This CDR3 contains 15 residues. Germline-derived CDR1 and CDR2 are MDHEN and SYDVKM. CDR3: CASSLDQGSSETQYF. The CDR3 DNA reads TGTGCCAGCAGTTTGGACCAGGGTAGTTCAGAGACCCAGTACTTC. The full variable domain, with the rest looked up from reference TRBV28 and TRBJ2-5, is DVKVTQSSRYLVKRTGEKVFLECVQDMDHENMFWYRQDPGLGLRLIYFSYDVKMKEKGDIPEGYSVSREKKERFSLILESASTNQTSMYLCASSLDQGSSETQYFGPGTRLLVL.

A few counts support this clonotype. J is TRBJ2-4 and V is TRBV5-1, with TRBD2 matching 8 bases. This CDR3 has 15 residues. V gave up 4 bases and J gave up 0 bases; unmatched junction bases: 3. The V gene's germline CDR1 is SGHRS and CDR2 YFSETQ. In DNA, the CDR3 is TGCGCCAGCAGCCGAGCGGGAGTAGCCAAAAACATTCAGTACTTC. Residues: CASSRAGVAKNIQYF.

The gene calls are TRBV29-1 and TRBJ2-5; tentatively, D is TRBD1 (6 bases). The V end was cut by 8 bases, the J end by 5 bases, with 18 bases between. Germline-derived CDR1 and CDR2 are SQVTM and ANQGSEA. The CDR3 has 13 amino acids. In DNA, the CDR3 is TGCAGCCTTCACAGGGTGCCCAGGGAGACCCAGTACTTC. This gives the protein CSLHRVPRETQYF.

The CDR3 reads CSVNRGLGQPQHF. DNA of the CDR3: TGCAGCGTAAACAGGGGTTTGGGACAGCCCCAGCATTTT. This chain uses TRBV29-1 with TRBJ1-5, with 7 bases aligning to TRBD1. The length of the CDR3 is 13 residues. Germline loops: CDR1 SQVTM, CDR2 ANQGSEA. V was pared by 6 bases and J by 7 bases, with 9 bases of the junction left unmatched.

As concerns this clonotype: A clone one base away is much larger, so this may be a read error. The chain recombines TRBV20-1 with TRBJ2-7, with D possibly matching TRBD1 (6 bases). The DNA matches TRBJ2-5 better at its end, which makes the J call doubtful. CDR3 length: 13 amino acids. Per the germline V gene, CDR1 is DFQATT and CDR2 is SNEGSKA (reference sequence). The CDR3 bases are TGCAGTGCTATTTGGGGTCAGGGGGAGACCCAGTACTTC. Its translation is CSAIWGQGETQYF.